This TCR beta chain was obtained from a study of blood T cell repertoires in COVID-19. Contact with a PCR-confirmed or clinician-diagnosed COVID-19 case occurred within 2 weeks of entry. Authors' processing steps: From reference gene primer amplification, estimates of nucleated cell counts were derived. Sequencing used immunoSEQ multiplex PCR; TCRdb keeps in-frame clones, though not all of them. That table is the source of V, J and clone size, and D and trimming were worked out from the DNA. The sample includes some 300,000 clones, approximately 90% of them seen just once. CDR3 size: 17 residues. Germline lookup yields CDR1 LGHDT and CDR2 YNNKEL (reference sequence). V shed 1 base and J shed 0 bases, with 13 bases lying between them.

The chain employs TRBV3-1 (or the pseudogene TRBV3-2) and TRBJ1-3; D not resolved. The TCR was taken from a woman aged 25 to 45 who had been exposed to COVID-19. Sequencing used PBMCs or T cells enriched from blood (not recorded which). The CDR3 spells CASSQVGRSSSGNTIYF. The CDR3 nucleotides are TGTGCCAGCAGCCAAGTGGGGAGGAGCAGCTCTGGAAACACCATATATTTT.